Listed below are T cell receptor beta chains from one sample, sequenced in a study of siplizumab effects on memory and regulatory T cells. Only in-frame clones appear in the TCRdb table, and some are missing; sequencing was by immunoSEQ multiplex PCR. The sample lists about 120,000 clones; about nine tenths were seen once. Sequenced: CD4+ T cells sorted from blood. The receptors shown here come from a human donor in good health. The CDR3 runs from the conserved cysteine through the conserved F or W. The order of the fields is CDR3 DNA, CDR3 protein, V gene, clone size, J gene, D gene. A D gene is named only where the DNA matches it firmly. Not all rows give a size; the values are once, few, many and, for expanded clones, a class.

DNA: TGTGCCAGCAGCTCCGACGGCTATGGCTACACCTTC; CDR3: CASSSDGYGYTF; V: TRBV7-9; size: .; J: TRBJ1-2; D: .
DNA: TGTGCCAGCAGTTCTTTGGGGGGTGGCTACACCTTC; CDR3: CASSSLGGGYTF; V: TRBV6-6; size: .; J: TRBJ1-2; D: .
DNA: TGTGCCAGTAGTAAAACCGGGACTAGGGAGAGCTCCTACAATGAGCAGTTCTTC; CDR3: CASSKTGTRESSYNEQFF; V: TRBV19; size: .; J: TRBJ2-1; D: TRBD2
DNA: TGTGCCAGCAGCCTTAATCCGGGACAGGGTGGAGAGACCCAGTACTTC; CDR3: CASSLNPGQGGETQYF; V: TRBV4-2; size: .; J: TRBJ2-5; D: TRBD1
DNA: TGCGCCAGCAGCCGGGGAACGGTCGTTAGTTGGCGGGATGCCACAGATACGCAGTATTTT; CDR3: CASSRGTVVSWRDATDTQYF; V: TRBV4-1; size: .; J: TRBJ2-3; D: .
DNA: TGTGCCAGCAGCCACGGACTAGCAGAAGAGACCCAGTACTTC; CDR3: CASSHGLAEETQYF; V: TRBV7-7; size: .; J: TRBJ2-5; D: TRBD2
DNA: TGCGCCAGCAGCCAAGACTTTGTCTGGACAGGGGGCAACGAGCAGTACTTC; CDR3: CASSQDFVWTGGNEQYF; V: TRBV4-1; size: .; J: TRBJ2-7; D: TRBD1
DNA: TGTGCCAGCTCAACCTATAGGGGAGGTTATGAAAACACCATATATTTT; CDR3: CASSTYRGGYENTIYF; V: TRBV18; size: once; J: TRBJ1-3; D: .
DNA: TGCGCCAGCAGCCAAGGGGCAGGGATAAATGAAAAACTGTTTTTT; CDR3: CASSQGAGINEKLFF; V: TRBV4-1; size: .; J: TRBJ1-4; D: .
DNA: TGCGCCAGCAGCCGCCGACTAGCGGGGGGGTCCTACAATGAGCAGTTCTTC; CDR3: CASSRRLAGGSYNEQFF; V: TRBV4-1; size: .; J: TRBJ2-1; D: TRBD2
DNA: TGTGCCAGCAGCTTAGGCGCTGGCTACACCTTC; CDR3: CASSLGAGYTF; V: TRBV7-8; size: .; J: TRBJ1-2; D: .
DNA: TGTGCCAGCAGCTTAGGGACAAAAACGGATCAGCCCCAGCATTTT; CDR3: CASSLGTKTDQPQHF; V: TRBV11-2; size: .; J: TRBJ1-5; D: .
DNA: TGTGCCAGCAGCGTGAACAGGGGAGGAGGTAGCACAGATACGCAGTATTTT; CDR3: CASSVNRGGGSTDTQYF; V: TRBV5-4; size: .; J: TRBJ2-3; D: .
DNA: TGTGCCAGCAGTCTACAGGAGAGCTACGAGCAGTACTTC; CDR3: CASSLQESYEQYF; V: TRBV27; size: .; J: TRBJ2-7; D: .
DNA: TGTGCCAGTAGTATAGAGGACACAGGGACTTTGAACACTGAAGCTTTCTTT; CDR3: CASSIEDTGTLNTEAFF; V: TRBV19; size: .; J: TRBJ1-1; D: .
DNA: TGTGCCAGCAGCGTACCCGGGACAGTTAATGAAAAACTGTTTTTT; CDR3: CASSVPGTVNEKLFF; V: TRBV5-4; size: .; J: TRBJ1-4; D: TRBD1
DNA: TGTGCCAGCAGCTCGGCGGGGTATCGGGAGCAGTTCTTC; CDR3: CASSSAGYREQFF; V: TRBV7-2; size: .; J: TRBJ2-1; D: .
DNA: TGTGCCAGCACCTTTAAGGGCGCAGATACGCAGTATTTT; CDR3: CASTFKGADTQYF; V: TRBV11-2; size: once; J: TRBJ2-3; D: .
DNA: TGTGCCAGCAGCTTAGGATCCGCTAATGGCTACACCTTC; CDR3: CASSLGSANGYTF; V: TRBV7-9; size: .; J: TRBJ1-2; D: .
DNA: TGTGCCAGCTCACCCCAAGCTCGGACCTACGAGCAGTACTTC; CDR3: CASSPQARTYEQYF; V: TRBV18; size: .; J: TRBJ2-7; D: .
DNA: TGTGCCAGCAGCCTGGGGACTAGCGGGAGATCCGATACGCAGTATTTT; CDR3: CASSLGTSGRSDTQYF; V: TRBV7-3; size: once; J: TRBJ2-3; D: TRBD2
DNA: TGTGCCAGCAGTTCCGGGACAGGTAACACCGGGGAGCTGTTTTTT; CDR3: CASSSGTGNTGELFF; V: TRBV5-4; size: .; J: TRBJ2-2; D: TRBD1
DNA: TGTGCCAGCAGCGGCACCCCGGGGCAGCCCCAGCATTTT; CDR3: CASSGTPGQPQHF; V: TRBV5-6; size: .; J: TRBJ1-5; D: .
DNA: TGTGCTAGTGTGGAGACACTTTATAGCAATCAGCCCCAGCATTTT; CDR3: CASVETLYSNQPQHF; V: TRBV12-5; size: .; J: TRBJ1-5; D: .
DNA: TGTGCCGGGGACCCGGGCGGCTATGGCTACACCTTC; CDR3: CAGDPGGYGYTF; V: TRBV2; size: few; J: TRBJ1-2; D: .
DNA: TGTGCCAGCTCACCACGGGTACTTGGCACAGATACGCAGTATTTT; CDR3: CASSPRVLGTDTQYF; V: TRBV18; size: .; J: TRBJ2-3; D: .
DNA: TGTGCCTGGAGCGCCGGTTCGGGCGAGCAGTACTTC; CDR3: CAWSAGSGEQYF; V: TRBV28; size: .; J: TRBJ2-7; D: .
DNA: TGTGCCAGCAGGGGGGGGCTGCAGGGTACGCAGTATTTT; CDR3: CASRGGLQGTQYF; V: TRBV2; size: .; J: TRBJ2-3; D: .
DNA: TGCAGCGCGGGAGACAGTCATCAGCCCCAGCATTTT; CDR3: CSAGDSHQPQHF; V: TRBV29-1; size: .; J: TRBJ1-5; D: .
DNA: TGTGCCAGCAGTTATACGGTCTCCTACGAGCAGTACTTC; CDR3: CASSYTVSYEQYF; V: TRBV6-5; size: once; J: TRBJ2-7; D: .
DNA: TGTGCCAGCAGCTTGGGACTGGGGAACACCGGGGAGCTGTTTTTT; CDR3: CASSLGLGNTGELFF; V: TRBV5-4; size: .; J: TRBJ2-2; D: .
DNA: TGTGCCAGCAGTTACTCGAACAGCGGGGGCTACGAGCAGTACTTC; CDR3: CASSYSNSGGYEQYF; V: TRBV6-5; size: .; J: TRBJ2-7; D: TRBD2
DNA: TGTGCCAGCAGCGTGCGCGGGGCGAAAAACATTCAGTACTTC; CDR3: CASSVRGAKNIQYF; V: TRBV5-4; size: .; J: TRBJ2-4; D: .
DNA: TGTGCCAGTAGTATAGGCGGTACTCGAGGGGGTGAGCAGTTCTTC; CDR3: CASSIGGTRGGEQFF; V: TRBV19; size: once; J: TRBJ2-1; D: .
DNA: TGTGCCAGCAGTTTCACAGGCGGGGAGCTGTTTTTT; CDR3: CASSFTGGELFF; V: TRBV6-5; size: .; J: TRBJ2-2; D: .
DNA: TGTGCCAGTAGTACCGAAAGACGTCAAGAGACCCAGTACTTC; CDR3: CASSTERRQETQYF; V: TRBV19; size: .; J: TRBJ2-5; D: .
DNA: TGTGCCAGCAGTAAATTCGGGACATCTAACACTGAAGCTTTCTTT; CDR3: CASSKFGTSNTEAFF; V: TRBV25-1; size: .; J: TRBJ1-1; D: .
DNA: TGTGCCAGCAGGACTACAGGGGGCTCCGATGGCTACACCTTC; CDR3: CASRTTGGSDGYTF; V: TRBV2; size: .; J: TRBJ1-2; D: TRBD1
DNA: TGCGCCAGCAGCCAAGTATTCGGTGAGACCCAGTACTTC; CDR3: CASSQVFGETQYF; V: TRBV4-1; size: .; J: TRBJ2-5; D: .
DNA: TGTGCCACACGACAGGATCTTGCGGGCGATGAGCAGTTCTTC; CDR3: CATRQDLAGDEQFF; V: TRBV5-4; size: .; J: TRBJ2-1; D: .
DNA: TGTGCCAGCAGGTTCACAGGGGCGCCCAATGAGCAGTTCTTC; CDR3: CASRFTGAPNEQFF; V: TRBV6-1; size: once; J: TRBJ2-1; D: TRBD1
DNA: TGTGCCAGCAGCTTAGCGGGGGCCCTCTCCTACGAGCAGTACTTC; CDR3: CASSLAGALSYEQYF; V: TRBV7-9; size: .; J: TRBJ2-7; D: .
DNA: TGTGCCAGTAGGCCCGGGACAGGGCTCTCCTACGAGCAGTACTTC; CDR3: CASRPGTGLSYEQYF; V: TRBV19; size: .; J: TRBJ2-7; D: TRBD1
DNA: TGTGCCAGCAGGTCCGGGGGGCCTACCCAGTACTTC; CDR3: CASRSGGPTQYF; V: TRBV7-2; size: .; J: TRBJ2-5; D: .
DNA: TGCGCCAGCAGCTTGGCCGGGGGCGACTCCTACGAGCAGTACTTC; CDR3: CASSLAGGDSYEQYF; V: TRBV5-1; size: .; J: TRBJ2-7; D: .
DNA: TGTGCCAGCAGCCCACTAGCGGGAGCCCACGAGCAGTACTTC; CDR3: CASSPLAGAHEQYF; V: TRBV25-1; size: .; J: TRBJ2-7; D: TRBD2
DNA: TGCGCCAGCAGCCGCGGGACACCGAACACCGGGGAGCTGTTTTTT; CDR3: CASSRGTPNTGELFF; V: TRBV5-1; size: .; J: TRBJ2-2; D: .
DNA: TGTGCCAGCAGCTTAGGCCCACCGGGGTACGACGATGGCTACACCTTC; CDR3: CASSLGPPGYDDGYTF; V: TRBV7-9; size: .; J: TRBJ1-2; D: .
DNA: TGCAGCGTTGCGGGCAGGGGTGCCGGCAATGAGCAGTTCTTC; CDR3: CSVAGRGAGNEQFF; V: TRBV29-1; size: .; J: TRBJ2-1; D: .
DNA: TGTGCCAGCAGCTTGCCCAGGGGAGTTAGGGACGAGCAGTACTTC; CDR3: CASSLPRGVRDEQYF; V: TRBV5-6; size: .; J: TRBJ2-7; D: .
DNA: TGTGCCAGCTCACCGGTAGGCCCGAACACCGGGGAGCTGTTTTTT; CDR3: CASSPVGPNTGELFF; V: TRBV18; size: .; J: TRBJ2-2; D: .
DNA: TGTGCCATCAGCCCTAGCGGGAGTGGCGAGCAGTACTTC; CDR3: CAISPSGSGEQYF; V: TRBV10-3; size: .; J: TRBJ2-7; D: TRBD2
DNA: TGTGCCAGCTCACAGACACCGACGAACACTGAAGCTTTCTTT; CDR3: CASSQTPTNTEAFF; V: TRBV18; size: few; J: TRBJ1-1; D: .
DNA: TGTGCCAGCAGTTACTGGACAGGGGGCTACGAGCAGTACTTC; CDR3: CASSYWTGGYEQYF; V: TRBV6-5; size: .; J: TRBJ2-7; D: TRBD1
DNA: TGTGCCAGCAGCTCTAGAGCCGGGACAGGGGATGGAGGAAGAAACACCATATATTTT; CDR3: CASSSRAGTGDGGRNTIYF; V: TRBV7-9; size: .; J: TRBJ1-3; D: TRBD1